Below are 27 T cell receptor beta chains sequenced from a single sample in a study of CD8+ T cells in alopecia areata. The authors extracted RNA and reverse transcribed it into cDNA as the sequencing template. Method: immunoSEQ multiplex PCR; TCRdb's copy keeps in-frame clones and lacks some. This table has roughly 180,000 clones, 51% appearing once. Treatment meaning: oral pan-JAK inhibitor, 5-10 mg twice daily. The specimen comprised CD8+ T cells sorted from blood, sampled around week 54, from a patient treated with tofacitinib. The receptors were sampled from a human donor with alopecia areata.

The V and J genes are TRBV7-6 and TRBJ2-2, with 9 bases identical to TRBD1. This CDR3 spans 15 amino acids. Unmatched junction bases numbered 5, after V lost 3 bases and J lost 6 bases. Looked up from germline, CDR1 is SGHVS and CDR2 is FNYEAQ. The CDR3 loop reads CASSFRDRDPGELFF. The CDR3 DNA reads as TGTGCCAGCAGCTTCCGGGACAGGGATCCCGGGGAGCTGTTTTTT.

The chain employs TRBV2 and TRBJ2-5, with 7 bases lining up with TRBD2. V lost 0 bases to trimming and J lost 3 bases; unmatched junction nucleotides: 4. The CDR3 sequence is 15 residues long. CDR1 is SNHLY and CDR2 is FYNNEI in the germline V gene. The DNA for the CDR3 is TGTGCCAGCAGTGAAGCGAGCGGGGAAGAAGAGACCCAGTACTTC. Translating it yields CASSEASGEEETQYF.

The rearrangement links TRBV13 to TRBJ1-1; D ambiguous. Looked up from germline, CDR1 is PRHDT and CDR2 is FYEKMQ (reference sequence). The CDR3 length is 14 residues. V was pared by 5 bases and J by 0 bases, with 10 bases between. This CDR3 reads CASSTREVNTEAFF. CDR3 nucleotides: TGTGCCAGCAGCACTCGGGAGGTGAACACTGAAGCTTTCTTT.

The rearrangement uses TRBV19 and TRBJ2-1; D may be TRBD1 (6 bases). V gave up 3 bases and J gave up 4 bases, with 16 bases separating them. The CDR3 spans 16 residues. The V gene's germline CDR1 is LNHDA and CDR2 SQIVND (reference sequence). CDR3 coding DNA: TGTGCCAGTAGTATCGAACAGGGTGAGGGGTACAATGAGCAGTTCTTC. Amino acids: CASSIEQGEGYNEQFF.

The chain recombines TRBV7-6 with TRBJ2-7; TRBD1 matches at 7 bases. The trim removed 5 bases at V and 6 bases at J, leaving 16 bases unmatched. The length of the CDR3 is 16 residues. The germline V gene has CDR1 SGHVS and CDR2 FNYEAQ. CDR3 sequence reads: CASSLHAGTALSEQYF. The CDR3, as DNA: TGTGCCAGCAGCCTCCATGCAGGGACAGCACTTAGCGAGCAGTACTTC.

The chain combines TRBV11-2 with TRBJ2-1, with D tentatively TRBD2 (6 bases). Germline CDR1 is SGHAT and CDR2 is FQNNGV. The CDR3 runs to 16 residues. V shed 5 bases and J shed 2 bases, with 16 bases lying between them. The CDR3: CASSRGAGTAYNEQFF. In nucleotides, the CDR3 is TGTGCCAGCAGCCGAGGAGCGGGCACAGCCTACAATGAGCAGTTCTTC.

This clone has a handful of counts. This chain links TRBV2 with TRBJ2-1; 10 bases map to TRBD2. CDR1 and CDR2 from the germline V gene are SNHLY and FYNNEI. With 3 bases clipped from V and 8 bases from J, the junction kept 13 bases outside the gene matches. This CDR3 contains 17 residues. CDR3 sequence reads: CASSDMASGGLVDEQFF. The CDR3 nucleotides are TGTGCCAGCAGTGATATGGCTAGCGGGGGCCTAGTGGATGAGCAGTTCTTC.

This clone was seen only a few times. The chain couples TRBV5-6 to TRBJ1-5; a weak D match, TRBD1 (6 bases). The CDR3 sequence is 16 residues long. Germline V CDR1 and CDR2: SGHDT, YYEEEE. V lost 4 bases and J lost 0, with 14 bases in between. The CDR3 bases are TGTGCCAGCAGCCTGGCCGGGGGGGCTAGCAATCAGCCCCAGCATTTT. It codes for CASSLAGGASNQPQHF. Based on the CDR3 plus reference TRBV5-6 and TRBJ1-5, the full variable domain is DAGVTQSPTHLIKTRGQQVTLRCSPKSGHDTVSWYQQALGQGPQFIFQYYEEEERQRGNFPDRFSGHQFPNYSSELNVNALLLGDSALYLCASSLAGGASNQPQHFGDGTRLSIL.

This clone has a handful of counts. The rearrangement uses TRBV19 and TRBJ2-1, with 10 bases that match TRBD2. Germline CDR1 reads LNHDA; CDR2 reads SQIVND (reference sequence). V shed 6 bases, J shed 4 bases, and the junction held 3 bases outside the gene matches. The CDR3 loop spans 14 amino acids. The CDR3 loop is CASSGLAVYNEQFF. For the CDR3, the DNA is TGTGCCAGTAGCGGACTAGCGGTATACAATGAGCAGTTCTTC.

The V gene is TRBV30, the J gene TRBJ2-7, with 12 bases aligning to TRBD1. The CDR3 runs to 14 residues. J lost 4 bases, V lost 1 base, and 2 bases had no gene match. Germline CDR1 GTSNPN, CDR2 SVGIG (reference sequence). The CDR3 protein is CAWSGGQGAYEQYF. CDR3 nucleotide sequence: TGTGCCTGGAGTGGGGGACAGGGGGCTTACGAGCAGTACTTC.

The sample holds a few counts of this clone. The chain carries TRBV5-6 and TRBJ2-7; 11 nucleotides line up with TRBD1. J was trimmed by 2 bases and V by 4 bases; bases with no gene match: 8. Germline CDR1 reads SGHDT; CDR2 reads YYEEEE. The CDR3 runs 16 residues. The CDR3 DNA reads TGTGCCAGCAGCGCTGAATGGACAGGGGGCCCCTACGAGCAGTACTTC. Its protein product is CASSAEWTGGPYEQYF.

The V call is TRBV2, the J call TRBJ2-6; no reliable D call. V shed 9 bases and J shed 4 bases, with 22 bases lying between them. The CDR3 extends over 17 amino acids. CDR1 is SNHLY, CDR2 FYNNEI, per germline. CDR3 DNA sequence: TGTGCCAGTTCAGATCGGATCTTTGTGGAGGGGGCCAACGTCCTGACTTTC. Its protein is CASSDRIFVEGANVLTF.

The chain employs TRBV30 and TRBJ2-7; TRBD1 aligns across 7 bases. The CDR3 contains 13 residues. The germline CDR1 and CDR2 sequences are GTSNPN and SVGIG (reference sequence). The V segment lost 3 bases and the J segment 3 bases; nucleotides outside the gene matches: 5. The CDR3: CAWSGTENYEQYF. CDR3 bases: TGTGCCTGGAGCGGGACAGAAAACTACGAGCAGTACTTC.

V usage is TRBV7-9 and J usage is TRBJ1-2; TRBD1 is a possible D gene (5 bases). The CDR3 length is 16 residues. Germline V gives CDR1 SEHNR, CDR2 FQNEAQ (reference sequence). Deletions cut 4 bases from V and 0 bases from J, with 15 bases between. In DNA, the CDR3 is TGTGCCAGCAGCTCCTCCGGGGACCCAGCTAACTATGGCTACACCTTC. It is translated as CASSSSGDPANYGYTF. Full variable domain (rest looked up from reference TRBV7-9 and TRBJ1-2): DTGVSQNPRHKITKRGQNVTFRCDPISEHNRLYWYRQTLGQGPEFLTYFQNEAQLEKSRLLSDRFSAERPKGSFSTLEIQRTEQGDSAMYLCASSSSGDPANYGYTFGSGTRLTVV.

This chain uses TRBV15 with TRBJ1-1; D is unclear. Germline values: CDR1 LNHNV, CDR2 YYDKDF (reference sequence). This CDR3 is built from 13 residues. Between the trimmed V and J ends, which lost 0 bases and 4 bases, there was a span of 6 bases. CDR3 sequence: CATSRDTGTEAFF. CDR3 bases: TGTGCCACCAGCAGAGATACCGGCACTGAAGCTTTCTTT. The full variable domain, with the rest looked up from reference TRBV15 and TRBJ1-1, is DAMVIQNPRYQVTQFGKPVTLSCSQTLNHNVMYWYQQKSSQAPKLLFHYYDKDFNNEADTPDNFQSRRPNTSFCFLDIRSPGLGDTAMYLCATSRDTGTEAFFGQGTRLTVV.

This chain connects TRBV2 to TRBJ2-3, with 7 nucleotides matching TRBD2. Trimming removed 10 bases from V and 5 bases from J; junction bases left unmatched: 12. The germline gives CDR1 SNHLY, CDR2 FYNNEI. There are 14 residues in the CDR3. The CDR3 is CAIPYGGGGDTQYF. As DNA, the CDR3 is TGTGCCATCCCCTATGGGGGGGGTGGAGATACGCAGTATTTT.

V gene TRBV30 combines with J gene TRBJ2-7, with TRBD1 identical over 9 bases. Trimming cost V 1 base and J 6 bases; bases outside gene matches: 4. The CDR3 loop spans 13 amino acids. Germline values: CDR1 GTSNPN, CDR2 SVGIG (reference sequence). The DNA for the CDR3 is TGTGCCTGGAGTGAACAGGGGGCGGGCGAGCAGTACTTC. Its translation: CAWSEQGAGEQYF.

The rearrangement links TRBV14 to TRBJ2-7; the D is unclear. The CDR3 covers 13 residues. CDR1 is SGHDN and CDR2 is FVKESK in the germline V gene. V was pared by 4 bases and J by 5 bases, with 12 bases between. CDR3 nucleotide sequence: TGTGCCAGCAGCCTTCGTTTGGTGCACGAGCAGTACTTC. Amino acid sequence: CASSLRLVHEQYF.

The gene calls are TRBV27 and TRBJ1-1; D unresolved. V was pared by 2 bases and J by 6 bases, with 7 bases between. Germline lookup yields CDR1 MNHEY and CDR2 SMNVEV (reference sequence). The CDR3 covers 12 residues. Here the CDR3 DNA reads TGTGCCAGCAGTTTAATAGGATCTGAAGCTTTCTTT. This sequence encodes CASSLIGSEAFF.

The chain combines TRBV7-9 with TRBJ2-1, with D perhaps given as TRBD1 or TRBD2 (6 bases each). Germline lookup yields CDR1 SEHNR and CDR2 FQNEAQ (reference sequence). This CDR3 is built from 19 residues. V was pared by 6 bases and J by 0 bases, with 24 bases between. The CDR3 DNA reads TGTGCCAGCAGGTCTCCGGGGGCCCCAACCCCTCTCTCCTACAATGAGCAGTTCTTC. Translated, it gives CASRSPGAPTPLSYNEQFF.

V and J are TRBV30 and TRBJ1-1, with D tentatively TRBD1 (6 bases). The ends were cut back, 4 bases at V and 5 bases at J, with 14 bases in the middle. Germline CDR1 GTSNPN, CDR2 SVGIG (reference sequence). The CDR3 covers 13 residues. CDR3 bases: TGTGCCTGGACCGTCCAGGGGATGACTGAAGCTTTCTTT. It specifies CAWTVQGMTEAFF.

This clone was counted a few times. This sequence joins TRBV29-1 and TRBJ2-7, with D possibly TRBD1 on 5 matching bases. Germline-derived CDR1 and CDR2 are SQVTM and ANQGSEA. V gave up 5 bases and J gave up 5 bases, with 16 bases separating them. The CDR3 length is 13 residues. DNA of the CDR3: TGCAGCGTTTTCGACCCCCAGGACAACGAGCAGTACTTC. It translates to CSVFDPQDNEQYF.

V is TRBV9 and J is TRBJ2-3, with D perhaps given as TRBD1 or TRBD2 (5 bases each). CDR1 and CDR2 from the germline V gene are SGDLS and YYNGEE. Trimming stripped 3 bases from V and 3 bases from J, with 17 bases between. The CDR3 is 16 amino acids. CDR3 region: CASSGGPPRGTDTQYF. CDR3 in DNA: TGTGCCAGCAGCGGGGGACCTCCCCGAGGGACAGATACGCAGTATTTT.

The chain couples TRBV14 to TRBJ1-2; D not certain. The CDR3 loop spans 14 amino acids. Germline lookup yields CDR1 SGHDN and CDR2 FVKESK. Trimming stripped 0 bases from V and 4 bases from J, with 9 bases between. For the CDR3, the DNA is TGTGCCAGCAGCCAAGATCCGGATTCCTATGGCTACACCTTC. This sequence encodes CASSQDPDSYGYTF.

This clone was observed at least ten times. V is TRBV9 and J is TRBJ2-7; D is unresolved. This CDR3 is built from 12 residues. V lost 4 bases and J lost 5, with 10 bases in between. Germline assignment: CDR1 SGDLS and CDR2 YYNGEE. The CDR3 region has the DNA TGTGCCAGCAGCTTCGATGGGGACGAGCAGTACTTC. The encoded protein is CASSFDGDEQYF.

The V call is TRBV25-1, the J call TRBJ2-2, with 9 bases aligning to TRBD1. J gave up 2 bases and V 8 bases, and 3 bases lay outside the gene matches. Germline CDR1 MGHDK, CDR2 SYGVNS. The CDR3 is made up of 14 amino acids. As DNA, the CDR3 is TGTGCCAGCGGGGGACAGGGTAACACCGGGGAGCTGTTTTTT. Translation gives CASGGQGNTGELFF.

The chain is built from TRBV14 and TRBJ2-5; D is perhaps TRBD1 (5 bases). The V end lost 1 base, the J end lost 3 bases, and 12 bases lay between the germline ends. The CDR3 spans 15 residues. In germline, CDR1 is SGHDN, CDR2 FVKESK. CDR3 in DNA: TGTGCCAGCAGCCAAGCGACCGACAGTGAAGAGACCCAGTACTTC. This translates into CASSQATDSEETQYF.